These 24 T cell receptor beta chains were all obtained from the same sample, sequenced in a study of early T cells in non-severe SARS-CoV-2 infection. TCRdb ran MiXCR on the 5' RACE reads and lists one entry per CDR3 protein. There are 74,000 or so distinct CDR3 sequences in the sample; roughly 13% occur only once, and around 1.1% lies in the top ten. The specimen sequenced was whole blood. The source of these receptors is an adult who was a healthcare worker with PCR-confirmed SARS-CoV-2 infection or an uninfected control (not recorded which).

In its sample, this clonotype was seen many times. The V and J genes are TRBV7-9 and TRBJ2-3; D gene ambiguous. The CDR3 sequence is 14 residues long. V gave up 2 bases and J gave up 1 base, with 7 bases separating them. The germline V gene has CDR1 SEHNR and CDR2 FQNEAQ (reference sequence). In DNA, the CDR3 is TGTGCCAGCAGCTTAAGGCAGGGCACAGATACGCAGTATTTT. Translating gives CASSLRQGTDTQYF.

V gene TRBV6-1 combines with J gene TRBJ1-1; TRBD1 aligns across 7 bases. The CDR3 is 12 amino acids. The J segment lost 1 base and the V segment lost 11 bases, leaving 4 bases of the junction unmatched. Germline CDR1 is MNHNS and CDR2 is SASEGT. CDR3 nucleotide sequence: TGTGCCGTGCGACAGGGGAACACTGAAGCTTTCTTT. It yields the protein CAVRQGNTEAFF.

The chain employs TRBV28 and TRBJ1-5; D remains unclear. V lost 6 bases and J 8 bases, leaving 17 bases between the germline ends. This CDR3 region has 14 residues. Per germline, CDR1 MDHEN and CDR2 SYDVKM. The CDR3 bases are TGTGCCAGCAGGGCGGGCGCCCCGGGAGAGCCCCAGCATTTT. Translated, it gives CASRAGAPGEPQHF.

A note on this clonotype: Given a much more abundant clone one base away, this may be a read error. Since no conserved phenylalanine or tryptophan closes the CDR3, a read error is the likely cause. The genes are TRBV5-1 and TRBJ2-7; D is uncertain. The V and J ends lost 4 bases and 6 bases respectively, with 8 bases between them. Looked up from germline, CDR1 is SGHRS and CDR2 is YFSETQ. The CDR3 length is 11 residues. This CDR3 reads CASSSNAEQYS. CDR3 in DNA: TGCGCCAGCAGCAGCAACGCCGAGCAGTACTCC.

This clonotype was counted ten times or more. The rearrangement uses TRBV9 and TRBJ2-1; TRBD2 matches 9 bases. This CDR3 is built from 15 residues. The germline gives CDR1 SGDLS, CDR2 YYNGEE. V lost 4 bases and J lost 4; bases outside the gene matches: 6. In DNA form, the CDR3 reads TGTGCCAGCAGCACTCAACTAGCGGGTTACAATGAGCAGTTCTTC. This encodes CASSTQLAGYNEQFF.

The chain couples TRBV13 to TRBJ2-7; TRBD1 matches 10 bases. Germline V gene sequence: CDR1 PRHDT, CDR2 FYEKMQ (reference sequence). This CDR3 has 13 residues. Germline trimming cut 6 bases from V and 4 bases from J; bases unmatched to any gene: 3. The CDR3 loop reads CASRGTGVYEQYF. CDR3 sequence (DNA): TGTGCCAGCAGGGGGACAGGGGTGTACGAGCAGTACTTC.

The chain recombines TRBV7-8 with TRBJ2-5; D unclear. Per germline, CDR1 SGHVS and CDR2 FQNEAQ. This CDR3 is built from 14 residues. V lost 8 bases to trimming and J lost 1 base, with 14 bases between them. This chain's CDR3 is CASGADLLQETQYF. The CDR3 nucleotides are TGTGCCAGCGGAGCAGATCTTCTCCAAGAGACCCAGTACTTC.

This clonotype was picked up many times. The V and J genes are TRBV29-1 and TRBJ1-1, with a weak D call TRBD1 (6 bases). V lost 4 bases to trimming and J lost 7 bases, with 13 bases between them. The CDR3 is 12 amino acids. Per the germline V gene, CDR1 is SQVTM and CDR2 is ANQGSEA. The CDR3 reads CSVASGEVEAFF. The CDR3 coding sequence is TGCAGCGTTGCATCAGGGGAGGTTGAAGCTTTCTTT.

The CDR3 reads CASSPGTAYEQYF. CDR3 DNA sequence: TGTGCCAGCAGTCCCGGGACAGCCTACGAGCAGTACTTC. The chain is built from TRBV5-4 and TRBJ2-7; TRBD1 matches 7 bases. CDR1 SGHNT and CDR2 YYREEE come from the germline V gene (reference sequence). J was trimmed by 2 bases and V by 5 bases; bases with no gene match: 4. There are 13 residues in the CDR3.

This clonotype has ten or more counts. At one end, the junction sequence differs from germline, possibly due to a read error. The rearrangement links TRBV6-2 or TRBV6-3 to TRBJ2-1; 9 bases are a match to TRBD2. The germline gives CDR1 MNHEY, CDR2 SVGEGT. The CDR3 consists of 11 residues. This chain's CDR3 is CASSPGLAPLF. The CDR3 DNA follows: TGTGCCAGCAGCCCCGGACTAGCGCCCCTCTTC.

CDR3 in amino acids: CSVEDPTGAEQYF. In DNA form, the CDR3 reads TGCAGCGTTGAAGATCCAACAGGGGCCGAGCAGTACTTC. V is TRBV29-1 and J is TRBJ2-7; 7 nucleotides match TRBD1. The germline gives CDR1 SQVTM, CDR2 ANQGSEA. This CDR3 spans 13 amino acids. V lost 0 bases to trimming and J lost 6 bases; unmatched junction nucleotides: 5.

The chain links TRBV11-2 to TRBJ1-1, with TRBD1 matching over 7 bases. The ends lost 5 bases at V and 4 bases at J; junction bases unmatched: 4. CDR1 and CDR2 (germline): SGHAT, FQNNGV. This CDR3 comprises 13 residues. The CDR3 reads CASSTGEGTEAFF. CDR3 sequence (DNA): TGTGCCAGCAGCACAGGGGAGGGCACTGAAGCTTTCTTT.

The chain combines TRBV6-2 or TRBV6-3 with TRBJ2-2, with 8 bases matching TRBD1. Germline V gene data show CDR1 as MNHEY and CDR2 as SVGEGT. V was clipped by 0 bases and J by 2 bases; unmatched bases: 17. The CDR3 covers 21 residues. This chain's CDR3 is CASSYSKFAGIGTGNTGELFF. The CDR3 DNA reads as TGTGCCAGCAGTTACTCGAAATTTGCCGGTATAGGGACAGGCAACACCGGGGAGCTGTTTTTT.

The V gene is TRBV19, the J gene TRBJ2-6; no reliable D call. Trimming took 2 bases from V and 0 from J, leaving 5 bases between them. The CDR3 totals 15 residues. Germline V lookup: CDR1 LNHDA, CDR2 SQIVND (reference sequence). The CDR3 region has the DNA TGTGCCAGTAGTATACAGGTCTCTGGGGCCAACGTCCTGACTTTC. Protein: CASSIQVSGANVLTF.

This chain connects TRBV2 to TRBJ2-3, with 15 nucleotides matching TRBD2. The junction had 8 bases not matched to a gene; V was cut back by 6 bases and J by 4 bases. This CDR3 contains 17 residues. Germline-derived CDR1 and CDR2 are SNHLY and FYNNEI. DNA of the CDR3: TGTGCCAGCAGCGCAGGGACTAGCGGGAGGAGATCAGATACGCAGTATTTT. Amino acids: CASSAGTSGRRSDTQYF.

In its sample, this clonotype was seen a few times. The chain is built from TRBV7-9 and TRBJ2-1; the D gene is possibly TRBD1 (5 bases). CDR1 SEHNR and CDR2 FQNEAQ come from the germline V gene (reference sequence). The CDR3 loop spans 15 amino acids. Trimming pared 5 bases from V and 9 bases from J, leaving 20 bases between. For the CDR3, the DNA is TGTGCCAGCAGCCGCCCTATTGACAGTTCAAGTGAGCAGTTCTTC. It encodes CASSRPIDSSSEQFF.

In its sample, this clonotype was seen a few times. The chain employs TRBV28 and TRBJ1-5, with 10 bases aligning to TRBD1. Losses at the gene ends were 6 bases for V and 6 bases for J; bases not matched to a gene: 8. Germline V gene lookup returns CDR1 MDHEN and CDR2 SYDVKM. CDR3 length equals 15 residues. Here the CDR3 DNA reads TGTGCCAGCAGCACCGGGACAGGGGAGGTTCAGCCCCAGCATTTT. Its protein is CASSTGTGEVQPQHF.

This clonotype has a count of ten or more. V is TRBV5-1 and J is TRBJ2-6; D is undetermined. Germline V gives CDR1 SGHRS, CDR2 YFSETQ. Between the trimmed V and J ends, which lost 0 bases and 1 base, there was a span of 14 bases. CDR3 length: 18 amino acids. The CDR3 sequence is CASSLVVGRLSGANVLTF. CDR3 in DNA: TGCGCCAGCAGCTTGGTAGTTGGACGACTTTCTGGGGCCAACGTCCTGACTTTC. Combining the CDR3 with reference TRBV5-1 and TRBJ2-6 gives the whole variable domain KAGVTQTPRYLIKTRGQQVTLSCSPISGHRSVSWYQQTPGQGLQFLFEYFSETQRNKGNFPGRFSGRQFSNSRSEMNVSTLELGDSALYLCASSLVVGRLSGANVLTFGAGSRLTVL.

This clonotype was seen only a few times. The CDR3 loop is CASSTGGIVRRDTQYF. The CDR3 coding sequence is TGTGCCAGCAGTACCGGGGGGATCGTGCGAAGGGATACGCAGTATTTT. The chain recombines TRBV5-4 with TRBJ2-3; TRBD2 matches at 7 bases. The CDR3 has 16 amino acids. J gave up 6 bases and V 5 bases, and 15 bases lay outside the gene matches. From germline, CDR1 is SGHNT and CDR2 YYREEE (reference sequence).

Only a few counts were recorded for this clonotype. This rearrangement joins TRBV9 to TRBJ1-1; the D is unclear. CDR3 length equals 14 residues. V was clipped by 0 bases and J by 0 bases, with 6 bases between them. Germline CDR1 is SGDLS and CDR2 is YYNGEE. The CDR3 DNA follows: TGTGCCAGCAGCGTAGGACACCTGAACACTGAAGCTTTCTTT. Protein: CASSVGHLNTEAFF.

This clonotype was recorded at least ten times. In DNA form, the CDR3 reads TGCGCCAGCAGAATGGTGACAGCAACTGGGGGCTACACCTTC. Amino acids: CASRMVTATGGYTF. The chain has TRBV5-1 and TRBJ1-2, with a tentative D call TRBD1 (5 bases). Trimming cost V 5 bases and J 8 bases, with 19 bases left between them. Germline-derived CDR1 and CDR2 are SGHRS and YFSETQ. The CDR3 extends over 14 amino acids.

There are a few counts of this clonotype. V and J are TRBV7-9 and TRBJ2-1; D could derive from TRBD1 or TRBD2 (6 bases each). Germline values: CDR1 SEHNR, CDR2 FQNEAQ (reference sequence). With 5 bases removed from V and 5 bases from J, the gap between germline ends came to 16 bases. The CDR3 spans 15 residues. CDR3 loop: CASSNGGFSDNEQFF. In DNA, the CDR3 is TGTGCCAGCAGCAACGGGGGCTTCTCGGACAATGAGCAGTTCTTC.

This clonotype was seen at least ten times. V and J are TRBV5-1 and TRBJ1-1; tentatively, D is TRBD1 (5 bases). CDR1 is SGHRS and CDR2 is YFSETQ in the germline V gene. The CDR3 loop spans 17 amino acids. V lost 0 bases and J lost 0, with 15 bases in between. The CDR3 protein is CASSLARLRGMNTEAFF. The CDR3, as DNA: TGCGCCAGCAGCTTGGCCCGCCTGAGGGGAATGAACACTGAAGCTTTCTTT. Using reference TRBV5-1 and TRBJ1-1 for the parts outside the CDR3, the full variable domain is KAGVTQTPRYLIKTRGQQVTLSCSPISGHRSVSWYQQTPGQGLQFLFEYFSETQRNKGNFPGRFSGRQFSNSRSEMNVSTLELGDSALYLCASSLARLRGMNTEAFFGQGTRLTVV.

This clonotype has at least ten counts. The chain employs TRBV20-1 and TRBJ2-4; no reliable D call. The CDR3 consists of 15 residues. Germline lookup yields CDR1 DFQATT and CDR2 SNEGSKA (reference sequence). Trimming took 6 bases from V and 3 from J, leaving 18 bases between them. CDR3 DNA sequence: TGCAGTGCCAGAAGCTGGGAATTTGACAAAAACATTCAGTACTTC. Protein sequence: CSARSWEFDKNIQYF.